The clone carrying this T cell receptor beta chain was counted at least ten times. Its matching antigen is unknown. The data derive from a study of neurological immune-mediated disorders. The study, taken as a whole, reports: No sharing of CDR3 amino acid sequences was observed among expanded clones across subjects, suggesting private repertoires in all groups.

The cDNA was generated by 5'RACE with 10-nucleotide random UMIs. TCRdb processed the 5' RACE reads anew with MiXCR; each CDR3 protein has one entry. Of about 33,000 distinct CDR3 sequences listed, roughly 1.6% were seen once; the top ten hold around 9%. Specimen: PBMCs. The TCR was taken from a young woman with multiple sclerosis.

CDR3 DNA: TGCAGTGCCCGGCCGCCCCCCGGCAGCCCCCAAGAGACCCAGTACTTC. Encoded protein: CSARPPPGSPQETQYF. J is TRBJ2-5 and V is TRBV20-1; D gene ambiguous. V was trimmed by 6 bases and J by 1 base, leaving 21 bases between them. This CDR3 has 16 amino acids. CDR1 is DFQATT and CDR2 is SNEGSKA in the germline V gene (reference sequence).